A selection of T cell receptor beta chains follows, all from one sample in a study of human T cells and chemical hapten exposure. TCRdb fed the RACE reads into MiXCR, producing one record per CDR3 protein. This table has 300,000 to 450,000 distinct CDR3 sequences, about 5% appearing once. The input for sequencing was whole blood, taken in connection with sensitization to the hapten diphenylcyclopropenone (DPC). These receptors all stem from a woman aged 18-29 years with alopecia areata. Some clones in this sample may be carry-over from other donors' samples. Each CDR3 is given with its conserved first and last residue. Fields, in order: V gene, J gene, CDR3 protein.

TRBV18	TRBJ1-2	CASSPAGDLVGYTF
TRBV28	TRBJ2-7	CASSFTVSYEQYF
TRBV3-1	TRBJ1-1	CASSQRTPNTEAFF
TRBV20-1	TRBJ1-2	CSASPDRAGYGYTF
TRBV7-2	TRBJ1-4	CASSPIHGEKLFF
TRBV24-1	TRBJ2-6	CATSLSGQPTGANVLTF
TRBV5-4	TRBJ2-1	CASSWLGHDNNEQFF
TRBV20-1	TRBJ2-1	CSARTGNTYNEQFF
TRBV28	TRBJ2-7	CASSFGEEDEQYF
TRBV7-2	TRBJ2-5	CASSRRGLMETQYF
TRBV28	TRBJ2-7	CASKDRAYEQYF
TRBV10-3	TRBJ2-7	CAIKTDSYEQYF
TRBV4-1	TRBJ1-5	CASSRIQGEVNQPQHF
TRBV18	TRBJ1-5	CASSWDGLNQPQHF
TRBV27	TRBJ2-5	CASSITSGGAVETQYF
TRBV7-9	TRBJ2-3	CASSLIGAGSTDTQYF
TRBV6-6	TRBJ1-3	CASSYGWTGGSGNTIYF
TRBV5-1	TRBJ1-1	CASSLRASPIQNTEAFF
TRBV5-1	TRBJ2-7	CASSREPELPYEQYF
TRBV28	TRBJ2-6	CASTFGRGDRGSGANVLTF
TRBV6-2/TRBV6-3	TRBJ2-1	CASRGSGGASGSYNEQFF
TRBV15	TRBJ1-2	CATSRVRMTNYGYTF
TRBV7-9	TRBJ1-1	CASSIRQGLNTEAFF
TRBV12-5	TRBJ2-3	CASDTGADTQYF
TRBV27	TRBJ2-3	CASSLTDTDTQYF
TRBV4-2	TRBJ2-5	CASSQEIYKTQYF
TRBV20-1	TRBJ2-7	CSARGPRGAPYEQYF
TRBV20-1	TRBJ2-3	CSARERARGDTQYF
TRBV9	TRBJ1-4	CASSAGTASEKLFF
TRBV6-2/TRBV6-3	TRBJ1-4	CASSRTDGKLFF
TRBV5-8	TRBJ2-2	CASSLWVTGELFF
TRBV7-2	TRBJ2-5	CASSSLDRGPETQYF
TRBV4-1	TRBJ1-6	CASSQERQGRNSPLHF
TRBV5-1	TRBJ1-5	CAITGVGSNQPQHF
TRBV7-9	TRBJ2-3	CASSLLGPRDTQYF
TRBV19	TRBJ1-2	CASSDDRGGKYGYTF
TRBV6-2/TRBV6-3	TRBJ2-4	CASSYSPGRLQAKNIQYF
TRBV7-6	TRBJ2-7	CASSPRQDSYEQYF
TRBV5-4	TRBJ2-2	CASSLSGRAYTGELFF
TRBV20-1	TRBJ2-3	CSAGPGQGVDTQYF
TRBV12-3/TRBV12-4	TRBJ1-4	CASSLASAVAAATNEKLFF
TRBV4-3	TRBJ2-5	CASSQDYQGGKETQYF
TRBV12-3/TRBV12-4	TRBJ2-7	CASRGQGEIYEQYF
TRBV7-2	TRBJ2-3	CASSPEPATDTQYF
TRBV3-1	TRBJ2-5	CASSQERKRGRQETQYF
TRBV15	TRBJ1-4	CATSSGEGGSKEKLFF
TRBV6-5	TRBJ2-7	CASSYSFGGPSYEQYF
TRBV5-1	TRBJ2-3	CASSSPDKDTQYF
TRBV7-2	TRBJ1-5	CASSSNSNQPQHF
TRBV13	TRBJ2-3	CASSLGQGTSGTDTQYF
TRBV12-3/TRBV12-4	TRBJ2-7	CASSAFGSTYEQYF
TRBV28	TRBJ2-7	CASSLGPGVISYEQYF